The rows below give T cell receptor beta chains drawn from one sample of a study of cytomegalovirus exposure and HLA in healthy donors. The table came from immunoSEQ multiplex PCR; TCRdb's copy has only in-frame clones and leaves some out. This sample has about 82,000 clones, with approximately 79% found just once. The sample was PBMCs. The receptors were sampled from a human donor in good health. The CDR3 runs from the conserved cysteine through the conserved F or W. Fields, in order: D gene, CDR3 length, J gene, clone size, V gene, CDR3 protein, CDR3 DNA. The D gene is left open where the match is weak. Part of the rows lack a size; the others show once, few, many or a class for expanded clones.

D: TRBD2; length: 15; J: TRBJ2-7; size: -; V: TRBV7-2; CDR3: CASSLVVAGAYEQYF; DNA: TGTGCCAGCAGCTTAGTGGTAGCGGGGGCGTACGAGCAGTACTTC
D: TRBD2; length: 15; J: TRBJ2-2; size: -; V: TRBV19; CDR3: CASRPGGANTGELFF; DNA: TGTGCCAGTAGGCCCGGGGGGGCCAACACCGGGGAGCTGTTTTTT
D: TRBD2; length: 16; J: TRBJ2-3; size: few; V: TRBV7-2; CDR3: CASSLLAGGPVDTQYF; DNA: TGTGCCAGCAGCCTACTAGCGGGGGGGCCCGTAGATACGCAGTATTTT
D: TRBD2; length: 18; J: TRBJ2-3; size: -; V: TRBV11-2; CDR3: CASSITSSGGRRTDTQYF; DNA: TGTGCCAGCAGCATCACCTCTAGCGGGGGTCGTCGCACAGATACGCAGTATTTT
D: -; length: 15; J: TRBJ1-6; size: -; V: TRBV27; CDR3: CASSLVRAPNSPLHF; DNA: TGTGCCAGCAGTTTAGTGAGGGCCCCAAATTCACCCCTCCACTTT
D: TRBD2; length: 15; J: TRBJ2-3; size: -; V: TRBV4-3; CDR3: CASSQTSGDPRVQYF; DNA: TGCGCCAGCAGCCAGACTAGCGGGGACCCTCGGGTGCAGTATTTT
D: TRBD2; length: 16; J: TRBJ2-7; size: -; V: TRBV7-8; CDR3: CASSPRGGGGSYEQYF; DNA: TGTGCCAGCAGCCCGCGGGGGGGCGGGGGCTCCTACGAGCAGTACTTC
D: TRBD1; length: 14; J: TRBJ1-6; size: -; V: TRBV27; CDR3: CASSRGQGRSPLHF; DNA: TGTGCCAGCAGCCGTGGACAGGGACGATCACCCCTCCACTTT
D: TRBD2; length: 17; J: TRBJ2-2; size: -; V: TRBV7-8; CDR3: CASILGLAGGNTGELFF; DNA: TGTGCCAGCATATTGGGACTAGCGGGGGGGAACACCGGGGAGCTGTTTTTT
D: TRBD2; length: 15; J: TRBJ2-3; size: -; V: TRBV14; CDR3: CASSRAGFGPDTQYF; DNA: TGTGCCAGCAGCCGAGCGGGGTTTGGCCCAGATACGCAGTATTTT
D: TRBD2; length: 16; J: TRBJ2-7; size: -; V: TRBV7-9; CDR3: CASSLAGRVTSYEQYF; DNA: TGTGCCAGCAGCTTAGCGGGGAGGGTTACCTCCTACGAGCAGTACTTC
D: TRBD1; length: 15; J: TRBJ1-2; size: -; V: TRBV10-2; CDR3: CASRAQGAESYGYTF; DNA: TGCGCCAGCAGGGCTCAGGGGGCCGAGAGCTATGGCTACACCTTC
D: -; length: 13; J: TRBJ1-1; size: -; V: TRBV9; CDR3: CASSVAGHTEAFF; DNA: TGTGCCAGCAGCGTTGCAGGGCACACTGAAGCTTTCTTT
D: -; length: 14; J: TRBJ2-7; size: -; V: TRBV5-1; CDR3: CASSSSSVFYEQYF; DNA: TGCGCCAGCAGCTCCTCAAGCGTGTTCTACGAGCAGTACTTC
D: TRBD1; length: 13; J: TRBJ2-1; size: once; V: TRBV29-1; CDR3: CTSGDRVNNEQFF; DNA: TGCACCTCAGGGGACAGGGTTAACAATGAGCAGTTCTTC